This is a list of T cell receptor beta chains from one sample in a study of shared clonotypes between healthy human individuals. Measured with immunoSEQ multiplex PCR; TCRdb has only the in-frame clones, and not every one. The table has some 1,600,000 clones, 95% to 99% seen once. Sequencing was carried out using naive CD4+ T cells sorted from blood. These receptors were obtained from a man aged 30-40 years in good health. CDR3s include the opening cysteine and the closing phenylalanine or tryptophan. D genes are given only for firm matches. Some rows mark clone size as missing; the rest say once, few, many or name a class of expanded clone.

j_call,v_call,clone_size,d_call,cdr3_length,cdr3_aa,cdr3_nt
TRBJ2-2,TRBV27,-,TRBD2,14,CLARTSGSYGELFF,TGTCTCGCCCGGACTAGCGGGAGCTACGGGGAGCTGTTTTTT
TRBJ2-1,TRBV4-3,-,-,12,CASSQVSNEQFF,TGCGCCAGCAGCCAAGTTAGCAATGAGCAGTTCTTC
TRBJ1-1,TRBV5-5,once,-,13,CASTFTSYTEAFF,TGTGCCAGCACCTTTACCTCCTACACTGAAGCTTTCTTT
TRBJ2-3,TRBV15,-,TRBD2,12,CATSSITGGLYF,TGTGCCACCAGCAGTATTACGGGAGGGCTTTATTTT
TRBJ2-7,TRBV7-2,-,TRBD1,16,CASSLAPGGAPYEQYF,TGTGCCAGCAGCTTAGCCCCAGGGGGTGCCCCCTACGAGCAGTACTTC
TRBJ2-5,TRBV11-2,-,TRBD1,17,CASSLRKGQGAQGTQYF,TGTGCCAGCAGCTTAAGAAAAGGACAGGGGGCGCAGGGGACCCAGTACTTC
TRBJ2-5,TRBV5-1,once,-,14,CASSLGGSGETQYF,TGCGCCAGCAGCTTGGGTGGTAGCGGAGAGACCCAGTACTTC
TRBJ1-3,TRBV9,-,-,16,CASTKGPTSAGNTIYF,TGTGCCAGCACCAAGGGCCCTACGTCTGCTGGAAACACCATATATTTT
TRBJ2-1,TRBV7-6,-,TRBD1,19,CASSLFPRGQGAIRYEQFF,TGTGCCAGCAGCTTATTCCCGCGAGGACAGGGGGCTATCCGTTATGAGCAGTTCTTC
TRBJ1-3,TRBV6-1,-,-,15,CASSLHRAGGNTIYF,TGTGCCAGCAGTCTTCACAGGGCGGGTGGAAACACCATATATTTT
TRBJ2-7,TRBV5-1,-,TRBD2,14,CASSLPTSGYEQYF,TGCGCCAGCAGCCTACCCACTAGCGGGTACGAGCAGTACTTC
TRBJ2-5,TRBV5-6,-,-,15,CASSLLGQTGETQYF,TGTGCCAGCAGTCTTCTGGGGCAGACGGGGGAGACCCAGTACTTC
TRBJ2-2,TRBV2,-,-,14,CASAVQGGVGELFF,TGTGCCAGCGCGGTCCAGGGGGGAGTCGGGGAGCTGTTTTTT
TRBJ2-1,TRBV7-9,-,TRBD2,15,CASSPKRRELNEQFF,TGTGCCAGCAGCCCAAAACGGCGGGAGCTCAATGAGCAGTTCTTC
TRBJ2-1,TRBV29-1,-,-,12,CSVGKGTVEQFF,TGCAGCGTGGGGAAGGGGACGGTTGAGCAGTTCTTC
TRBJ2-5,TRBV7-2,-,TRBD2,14,CASSLGLAQETQYF,TGTGCCAGCAGCTTAGGACTAGCGCAAGAGACCCAGTACTTC
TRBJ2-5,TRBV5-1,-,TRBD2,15,CASSLGPGGPETQYF,TGCGCCAGCAGCTTGGGGCCGGGAGGGCCAGAGACCCAGTACTTC
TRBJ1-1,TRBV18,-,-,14,CASSQTETAGEAFF,TGTGCCAGCTCCCAGACTGAGACAGCGGGTGAAGCTTTCTTT
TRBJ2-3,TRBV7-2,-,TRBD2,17,CASSLARTSGARNTQYF,TGTGCCAGCAGCTTAGCGAGGACTAGCGGGGCTCGAAATACGCAGTATTTT
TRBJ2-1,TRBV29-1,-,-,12,CSVRPSNNEQFF,TGCAGCGTGCGGCCTAGCAACAATGAGCAGTTCTTC
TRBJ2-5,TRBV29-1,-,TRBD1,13,CSVRQGLQETQYF,TGCAGCGTCCGACAGGGCCTCCAAGAGACCCAGTACTTC
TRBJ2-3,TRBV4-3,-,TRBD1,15,CASSSRTGQGDTQYF,TGCGCCAGCAGCAGCAGGACAGGGCAGGGAGATACGCAGTATTTT
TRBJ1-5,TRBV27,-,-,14,CASSWEDGNQPQHF,TGTGCCAGCAGTTGGGAGGACGGCAATCAGCCCCAGCATTTT
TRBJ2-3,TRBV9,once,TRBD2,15,CASSPIAGLTDTQYF,TGTGCCAGCAGCCCAATAGCGGGACTCACAGATACGCAGTATTTT
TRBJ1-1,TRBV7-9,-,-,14,CASSVGGLNTEAFF,TGTGCCAGCAGCGTCGGGGGACTGAACACTGAAGCTTTCTTT
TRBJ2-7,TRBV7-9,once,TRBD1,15,CASSHRGQGGYEQYF,TGTGCCAGCAGCCACCGGGGACAGGGGGGCTACGAGCAGTACTTC
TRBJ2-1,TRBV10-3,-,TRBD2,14,CAISASGAGYEQFF,TGTGCCATCAGTGCCAGCGGGGCCGGTTATGAGCAGTTCTTC
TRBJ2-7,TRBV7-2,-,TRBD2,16,CASSPGGLASPYEQYF,TGTGCCAGCAGCCCGGGGGGGCTAGCGAGTCCCTACGAGCAGTACTTC
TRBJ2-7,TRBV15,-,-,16,CATSRDPTIMLREQYF,TGTGCCACCAGCAGAGATCCGACTATAATGCTACGAGAGCAGTACTTC
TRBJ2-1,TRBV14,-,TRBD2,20,CASSQVRATYGRGSYNEQFF,TGTGCCAGCAGCCAAGTCAGGGCTACATACGGCCGCGGGAGTTACAATGAGCAGTTCTTC
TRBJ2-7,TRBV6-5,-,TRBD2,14,CASSPSGTRFEQYF,TGTGCCAGCAGTCCTAGCGGGACTAGGTTTGAGCAGTACTTC
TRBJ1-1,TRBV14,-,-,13,CASSQYPDTEAFF,TGTGCCAGCAGCCAATACCCTGACACTGAAGCTTTCTTT
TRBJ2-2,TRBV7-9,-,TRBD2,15,CASSLLVLAAGELFF,TGTGCCAGCAGCTTATTAGTCCTAGCGGCCGGGGAGCTGTTTTTT
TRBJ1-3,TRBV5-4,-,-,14,CASSLGLAGNTIYF,TGTGCCAGCAGCTTGGGACTGGCTGGAAACACCATATATTTT
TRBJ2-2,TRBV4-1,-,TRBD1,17,CASSPNRTGHFTGELFF,TGCGCCAGCAGCCCCAACCGGACAGGACATTTCACCGGGGAGCTGTTTTTT
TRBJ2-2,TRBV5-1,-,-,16,CASSLEIGGNTGELFF,TGCGCCAGCAGCTTGGAGATAGGGGGAAACACCGGGGAGCTGTTTTTT
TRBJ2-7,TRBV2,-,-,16,CASSESIPGAPYEQYF,TGTGCCAGCAGTGAATCAATTCCCGGAGCTCCCTACGAGCAGTACTTC
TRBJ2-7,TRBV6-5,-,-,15,CASRRGTQKNYEQYF,TGTGCCAGCAGAAGAGGGACTCAAAAAAACTACGAGCAGTACTTC
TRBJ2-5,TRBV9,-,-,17,CASSPRGRGGFQETQYF,TGTGCCAGCAGCCCAAGAGGTAGGGGCGGATTCCAAGAGACCCAGTACTTC
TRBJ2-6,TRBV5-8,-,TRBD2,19,CASSSPGAGGPSGANVLTF,TGTGCCAGCAGCAGTCCCGGGGCGGGAGGGCCCTCTGGGGCCAACGTCCTGACTTTC
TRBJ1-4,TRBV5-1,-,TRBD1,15,CASSSGTGLNEKLFF,TGCGCCAGCAGCTCCGGGACAGGCCTTAATGAAAAACTGTTTTTT
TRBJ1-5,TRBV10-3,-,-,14,CAISESSSNQPQHF,TGTGCCATCAGTGAGTCGAGTAGCAATCAGCCCCAGCATTTT
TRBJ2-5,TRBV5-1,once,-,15,CASSLWVGQGETQYF,TGCGCCAGCAGCTTATGGGTTGGTCAGGGAGAGACCCAGTACTTC
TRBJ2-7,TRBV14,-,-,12,CASSQDERPGEF,TGTGCCAGCAGCCAAGATGAACGGCCAGGGGAATTC